This TCR beta chain is drawn from a study of blood T cell repertoires in COVID-19. Study overall: Italy, Spain and the United States were the sources of the convalescent and acute COVID-19 samples. T cells, B-cell-depleted T cells, or PBMCs provided the cDNA or gDNA that served as material.

The CDR3 has 13 residues. Germline loops: CDR1 MNHEY, CDR2 SVGAGI. V lost 9 bases, J lost 9 bases, and 20 bases lay in between. Data came from immunoSEQ multiplex PCR; TCRdb stores just in-frame clones and leaves some out. The data hold about 99,000 clones, with 75% to 85% observed a single time. The TCR sequence derives from a man in his fifties or sixties with acute or convalescent COVID-19. What was sequenced was peripheral blood. The gene calls are TRBV6-5 and TRBJ1-2, with a possible D match to TRBD1 (5 bases). This chain's CDR3 is CASGTGTPGRYTF. CDR3 nucleotides: TGTGCCAGTGGGACTGGCACCCCGGGACGCTACACCTTC.